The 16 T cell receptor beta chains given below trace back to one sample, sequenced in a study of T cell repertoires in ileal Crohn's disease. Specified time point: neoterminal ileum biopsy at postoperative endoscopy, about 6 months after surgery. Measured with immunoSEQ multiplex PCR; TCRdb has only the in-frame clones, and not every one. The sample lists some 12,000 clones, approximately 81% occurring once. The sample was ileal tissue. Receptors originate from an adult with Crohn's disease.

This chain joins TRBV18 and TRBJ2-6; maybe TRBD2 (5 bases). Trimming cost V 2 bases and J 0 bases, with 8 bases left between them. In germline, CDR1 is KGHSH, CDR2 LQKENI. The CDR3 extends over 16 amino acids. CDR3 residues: CASSPAGSSGANVLTF. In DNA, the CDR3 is TGTGCCAGCTCACCAGCGGGTTCCTCTGGGGCCAACGTCCTGACTTTC.

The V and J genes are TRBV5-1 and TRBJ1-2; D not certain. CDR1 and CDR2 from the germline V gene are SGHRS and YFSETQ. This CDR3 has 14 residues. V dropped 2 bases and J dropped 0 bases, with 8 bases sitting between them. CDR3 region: CASSFQATNYGYTF. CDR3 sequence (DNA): TGCGCCAGCAGCTTTCAGGCGACTAACTATGGCTACACCTTC.

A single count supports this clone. The CDR3 region has the DNA TGTGCCAGCAGCGCTACAGGGTATGGAACCGGGGAGCTGTTTTTT. It translates to CASSATGYGTGELFF. V gene TRBV7-3 combines with J gene TRBJ2-2, with D tentatively TRBD1 (6 bases). CDR1 and CDR2 (germline): SGHTA, FQGTGA. Deletions cut 5 bases from V and 5 bases from J, with 15 bases between. This CDR3 is 15 amino acids long.

CDR3: CASSPPSGTSPDTQYF. CDR3 sequence (DNA): TGCGCCAGCAGCCCCCCATCCGGGACTAGCCCGGATACGCAGTATTTT. V usage is TRBV5-1 and J usage is TRBJ2-3; 9 bases are shared with TRBD2. Trimming cost V 4 bases and J 6 bases; bases outside gene matches: 12. Germline lookup yields CDR1 SGHRS and CDR2 YFSETQ. This CDR3 region has 16 residues.

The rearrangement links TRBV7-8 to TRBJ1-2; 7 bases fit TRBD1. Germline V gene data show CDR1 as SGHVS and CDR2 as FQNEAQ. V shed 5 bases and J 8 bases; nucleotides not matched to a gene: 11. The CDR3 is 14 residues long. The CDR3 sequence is CASSPDREPGGYTF. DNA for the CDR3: TGTGCCAGCAGCCCCGACAGGGAACCGGGGGGCTACACCTTC.

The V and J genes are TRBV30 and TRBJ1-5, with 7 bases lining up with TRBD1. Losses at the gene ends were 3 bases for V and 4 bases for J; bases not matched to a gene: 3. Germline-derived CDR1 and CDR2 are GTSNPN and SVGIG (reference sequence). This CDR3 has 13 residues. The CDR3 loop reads CAWSRGENQPQHF. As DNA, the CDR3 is TGTGCCTGGAGCAGGGGGGAGAATCAGCCCCAGCATTTT.

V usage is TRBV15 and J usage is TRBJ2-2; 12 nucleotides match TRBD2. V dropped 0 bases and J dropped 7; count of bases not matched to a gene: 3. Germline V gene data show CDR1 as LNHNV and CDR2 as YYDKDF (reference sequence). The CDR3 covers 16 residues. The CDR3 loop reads CATSRETSGSFGELFF. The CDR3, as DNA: TGTGCCACCAGCAGAGAGACTAGCGGGAGCTTCGGGGAGCTGTTTTTT.

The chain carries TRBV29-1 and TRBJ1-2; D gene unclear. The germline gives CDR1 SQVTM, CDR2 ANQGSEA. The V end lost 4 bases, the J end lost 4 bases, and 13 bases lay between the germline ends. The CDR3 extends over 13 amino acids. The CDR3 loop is CSVVPVNVYGYTF. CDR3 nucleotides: TGCAGCGTTGTGCCAGTAAACGTCTATGGCTACACCTTC.

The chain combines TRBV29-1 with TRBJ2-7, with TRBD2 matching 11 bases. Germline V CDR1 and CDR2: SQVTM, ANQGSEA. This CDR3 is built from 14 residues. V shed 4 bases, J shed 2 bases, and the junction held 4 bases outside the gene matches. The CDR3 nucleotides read TGCAGCGTTGCAACTAGCGGGAGACCCTACGAGCAGTACTTC. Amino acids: CSVATSGRPYEQYF.

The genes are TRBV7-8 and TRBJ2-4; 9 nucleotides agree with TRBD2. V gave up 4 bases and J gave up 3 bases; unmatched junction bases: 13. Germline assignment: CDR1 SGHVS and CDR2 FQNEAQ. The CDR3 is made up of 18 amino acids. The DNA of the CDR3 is TGTGCCAGCAGCTCTTGGAGGAGCGGGGGGTCCAGCAAAAACATTCAGTACTTC. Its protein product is CASSSWRSGGSSKNIQYF. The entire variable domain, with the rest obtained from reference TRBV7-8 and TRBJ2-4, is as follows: GAGVSQSPRYKVAKRGQDVALRCDPISGHVSLFWYQQALGQGPEFLTYFQNEAQLDKSGLPSDRFFAERPEGSVSTLKIQRTQQEDSAVYLCASSSWRSGGSSKNIQYFGAGTRLSVL.

The CDR3 DNA is TGTGCCAGCAGTGGGGGGGGGACTAGCGGGAGTGGGTCCTACGAGCAGTACTTC. Translated, it gives CASSGGGTSGSGSYEQYF. The rearrangement uses TRBV6-1 and TRBJ2-7; 14 positions agree with TRBD2. The CDR3 consists of 18 residues. Germline V gives CDR1 MNHNS, CDR2 SASEGT. Trimming removed 4 bases from V and 1 base from J; junction bases left unmatched: 9.

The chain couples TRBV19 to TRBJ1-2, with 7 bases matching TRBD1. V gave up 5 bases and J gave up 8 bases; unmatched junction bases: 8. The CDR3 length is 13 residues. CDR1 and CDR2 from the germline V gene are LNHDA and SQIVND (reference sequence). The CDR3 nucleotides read TGTGCCAGTAGTCTGAGACAGGGCGGCGGCTACACCTTC. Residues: CASSLRQGGGYTF. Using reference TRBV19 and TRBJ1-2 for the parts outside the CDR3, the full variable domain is DGGITQSPKYLFRKEGQNVTLSCEQNLNHDAMYWYRQDPGQGLRLIYYSQIVNDFQKGDIAEGYSVSREKKESFPLTVTSAQKNPTAFYLCASSLRQGGGYTFGSGTRLTVV.

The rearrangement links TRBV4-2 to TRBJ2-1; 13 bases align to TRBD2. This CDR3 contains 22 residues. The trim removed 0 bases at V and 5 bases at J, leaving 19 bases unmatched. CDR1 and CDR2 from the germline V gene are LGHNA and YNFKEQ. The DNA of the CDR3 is TGTGCCAGCAGCCAAGATCGTCTGGGACTAGCGGGATATTGGAATCCAGACAATGAGCAGTTCTTC. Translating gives CASSQDRLGLAGYWNPDNEQFF.

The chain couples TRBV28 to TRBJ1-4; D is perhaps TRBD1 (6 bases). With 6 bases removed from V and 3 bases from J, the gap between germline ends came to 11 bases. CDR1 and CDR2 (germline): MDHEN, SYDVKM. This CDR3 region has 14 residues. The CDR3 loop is CASSSGTPNEKLFF. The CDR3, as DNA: TGTGCCAGCAGCTCCGGGACACCTAATGAAAAACTGTTTTTT.

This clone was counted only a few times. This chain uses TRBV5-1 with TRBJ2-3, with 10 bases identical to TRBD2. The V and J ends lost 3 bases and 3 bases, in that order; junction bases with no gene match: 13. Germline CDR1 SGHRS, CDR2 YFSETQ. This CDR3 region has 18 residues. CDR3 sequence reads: CASSYSAGGPGGTDTQYF. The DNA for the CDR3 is TGCGCCAGCAGCTATTCAGCGGGAGGGCCGGGTGGGACAGATACGCAGTATTTT.

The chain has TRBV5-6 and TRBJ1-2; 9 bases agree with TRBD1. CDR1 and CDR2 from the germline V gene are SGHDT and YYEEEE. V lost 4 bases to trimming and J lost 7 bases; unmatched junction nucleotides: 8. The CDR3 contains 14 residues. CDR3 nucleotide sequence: TGTGCCAGCAGCATCACAGGGGGCGCCTTTGGCTACACCTTC. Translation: CASSITGGAFGYTF.